The 28 T cell receptor beta chains given below trace back to one sample, sequenced in a study of cytomegalovirus exposure and HLA in healthy donors. In the PCR, 60 Vbeta and 13 Jbeta primers were used. The protocol was immunoSEQ multiplex PCR, while the TCRdb copy is restricted to in-frame clones and leaves out a portion. The repertoire shows 100,000 to 150,000 clones; the top ten hold 1.5% to 2%. Input material: PBMCs. These receptors were obtained from a young man in good health and CMV-seronegative.

This chain joins TRBV2 and TRBJ1-5; D not resolved. Deletions cut 3 bases from V and 0 bases from J, with 9 bases between. Per the germline V gene, CDR1 is SNHLY and CDR2 is FYNNEI. The CDR3 length is 15 residues. The CDR3 DNA reads as TGTGCCAGCAGTGATTCCAGGTTTAGCAATCAGCCCCAGCATTTT. This encodes CASSDSRFSNQPQHF. Full variable domain (missing parts from reference TRBV2 and TRBJ1-5): EPEVTQTPSHQVTQMGQEVILRCVPISNHLYFYWYRQILGQKVEFLVSFYNNEISEKSEIFDDQFSVERPDGSNFTLKIRSTKLEDSAMYFCASSDSRFSNQPQHFGDGTRLSIL.

The rearrangement links TRBV7-9 to TRBJ1-1, with 9 bases lining up with TRBD1. Germline trimming cut 5 bases from V and 10 bases from J; bases unmatched to any gene: 8. The CDR3 spans 13 residues. The germline V gene encodes CDR1 SEHNR and CDR2 FQNEAQ (reference sequence). The CDR3 DNA sequence: TGTGCCAGCAGCGGACAGGGGAATGGGCTAGCTTTCTTT. Its protein product is CASSGQGNGLAFF.

The V gene is TRBV11-1, the J gene TRBJ2-7; the match to TRBD1 covers 7 bases. Trimming removed 1 base from V and 5 bases from J; junction bases left unmatched: 5. The CDR3 contains 14 residues. Germline CDR1 SGHAT, CDR2 FQDESV (reference sequence). The chain's CDR3 is CASSLVGGSNEQYF. As DNA, the CDR3 is TGTGCCAGCAGCTTAGTAGGGGGCAGTAACGAGCAGTACTTC. The full variable domain, completed using reference TRBV11-1 and TRBJ2-7, is EAEVAQSPRYKITEKSQAVAFWCDPISGHATLYWYRQILGQGPELLVQFQDESVVDDSQLPKDRFSAERLKGVDSTLKIQPAELGDSAMYLCASSLVGGSNEQYFGPGTRLTVT.

V is TRBV4-1 and J is TRBJ1-1; D possibly corresponds to TRBD1 (6 bases). Germline V gives CDR1 MGHRA, CDR2 YSYEKL. The V and J ends lost 1 base and 4 bases respectively, with 13 bases between them. The CDR3 sequence is 15 residues long. The chain's CDR3 is CASSQVTGGATEAFF. The DNA of the CDR3 is TGCGCCAGCAGCCAAGTGACGGGGGGGGCCACTGAAGCTTTCTTT.

The chain combines TRBV6-6 with TRBJ2-1; 9 bases are a match to TRBD2. V gave up 6 bases and J gave up 5 bases; unmatched junction bases: 11. Germline CDR1 is MNHNY and CDR2 is SVGAGI (reference sequence). This CDR3 comprises 16 residues. CDR3 coding DNA: TGTGCCAGCAGCAACACTTGGGCGGGGGGGCACAATGAGCAGTTCTTC. This translates into CASSNTWAGGHNEQFF.

The CDR3, as DNA: TGTGCCAGTAGTATCGGACAGGCTATTGAAAAACTGTTTTTT. This encodes CASSIGQAIEKLFF. This rearrangement joins TRBV19 to TRBJ1-4; 7 positions match TRBD1. The CDR3 spans 14 residues. The junction had 5 bases not matched to a gene; V was cut back by 3 bases and J by 7 bases. The germline gives CDR1 LNHDA, CDR2 SQIVND (reference sequence).

The rearrangement joins TRBV13 to TRBJ1-2; TRBD1 matches at 7 bases. The CDR3 is made up of 17 amino acids. Trimming cost V 4 bases and J 2 bases; bases outside gene matches: 13. Germline V gene sequence: CDR1 PRHDT, CDR2 FYEKMQ (reference sequence). CDR3 DNA sequence: TGTGCCAGCAGCTCCGCCTTTACAGGGGAAAGGAACTATGGCTACACCTTC. Translation: CASSSAFTGERNYGYTF.

The gene calls are TRBV7-2 and TRBJ2-2; TRBD2 might be the D (6 bases). The CDR3 has 13 amino acids. The V gene's germline CDR1 is SGHTA and CDR2 FQGNSA. Trimming took off 3 bases at V and 8 bases at J, with 10 bases between the two ends. In DNA, the CDR3 is TGTGCCAGCAGCTTGGAGGGTGTTGGGGAGCTGTTTTTT. Protein: CASSLEGVGELFF.

This chain links TRBV30 with TRBJ1-4; D is ambiguous. V shed 3 bases and J shed 8 bases, with 13 bases lying between them. CDR3 length: 13 amino acids. CDR1 GTSNPN and CDR2 SVGIG come from the germline V gene (reference sequence). The CDR3 DNA sequence: TGTGCCTGGAGCCCCCAGTTATACGAAAAACTGTTTTTT. This codes for CAWSPQLYEKLFF.

The genes are TRBV28 and TRBJ1-5, with 8 bases fitting TRBD1. Trimming cost V 5 bases and J 5 bases; bases outside gene matches: 8. This CDR3 comprises 15 residues. Germline assignment: CDR1 MDHEN and CDR2 SYDVKM. The CDR3 protein is CASSQATGVDQPQHF. The CDR3 coding sequence is TGTGCCAGCAGTCAGGCGACAGGGGTGGATCAGCCCCAGCATTTT.

This chain connects TRBV7-9 to TRBJ2-7; 7 bases are shared with TRBD1. The germline V gene has CDR1 SEHNR and CDR2 FQNEAQ (reference sequence). The CDR3 runs 14 residues. The V segment lost 5 bases and the J segment 2 bases; nucleotides outside the gene matches: 6. DNA of the CDR3: TGTGCCAGCAGCGACAGGGTTCTTACCTACGAGCAGTACTTC. Its protein product is CASSDRVLTYEQYF.

CDR3 amino acids: CASSRFSGGVNEQFF. The CDR3 nucleotides read TGTGCCAGCAGCCGATTCAGCGGGGGAGTCAATGAGCAGTTCTTC. J is TRBJ2-1 and V is TRBV11-2; 8 bases agree with TRBD2. Germline CDR1 and CDR2: SGHAT and FQNNGV. Trimming took 5 bases from V and 6 from J; bases not matched to a gene: 9. The CDR3 is 15 residues long.

The rearrangement uses TRBV7-2 and TRBJ2-7, with D unclear. CDR3 size: 15 residues. Trimming removed 2 bases from V and 2 bases from J, with 13 bases in between. Germline V gene lookup returns CDR1 SGHTA and CDR2 FQGNSA. In nucleotides, the CDR3 is TGTGCCAGCAGCTTACGTGGCGGATCAGCCTACGAGCAGTACTTC. Translation gives CASSLRGGSAYEQYF.

This chain uses TRBV28 with TRBJ1-4; D possibly corresponds to TRBD1 (5 bases). Germline V gene lookup returns CDR1 MDHEN and CDR2 SYDVKM. V was trimmed by 10 bases and J by 8 bases, leaving 17 bases between them. CDR3 length: 13 amino acids. For the CDR3, the DNA is TGTGCCACCGGGGGGGGAGGTGGAGAAAAACTGTTTTTT. This codes for CATGGGGGEKLFF.

CDR3 DNA: TGTGCCAGCAGTGAACAGGGCTACGAGCAGTACTTC. Translation gives CASSEQGYEQYF. The genes are TRBV2 and TRBJ2-7, with D perhaps matching TRBD1 (5 bases). The CDR3 contains 12 residues. With 2 bases removed from V and 3 bases from J, the gap between germline ends came to 5 bases. Germline V gene data show CDR1 as SNHLY and CDR2 as FYNNEI. Looking up the rest from reference TRBV2 and TRBJ2-7 gives the full variable domain: EPEVTQTPSHQVTQMGQEVILRCVPISNHLYFYWYRQILGQKVEFLVSFYNNEISEKSEIFDDQFSVERPDGSNFTLKIRSTKLEDSAMYFCASSEQGYEQYFGPGTRLTVT.

V usage is TRBV7-2 and J usage is TRBJ2-1, with 7 bases fitting TRBD2. Germline CDR1 SGHTA, CDR2 FQGNSA. V shed 3 bases and J 8 bases; nucleotides not matched to a gene: 4. This CDR3 region has 13 residues. For the CDR3, the DNA is TGTGCCAGCAGCTTTGGGCTAGCGGATGAGCAGTTCTTC. This sequence encodes CASSFGLADEQFF.

V is TRBV28 and J is TRBJ2-2; no definite D call. Germline V gene sequence: CDR1 MDHEN, CDR2 SYDVKM. V lost 5 bases, J lost 2 bases, and 9 bases lay in between. The CDR3 has 14 residues. In nucleotides, the CDR3 is TGTGCCAGCAGTCTTCTAGGTAACACCGGGGAGCTGTTTTTT. Its translation is CASSLLGNTGELFF. Supplemented by reference TRBV28 and TRBJ2-2, the full variable domain reads DVKVTQSSRYLVKRTGEKVFLECVQDMDHENMFWYRQDPGLGLRLIYFSYDVKMKEKGDIPEGYSVSREKKERFSLILESASTNQTSMYLCASSLLGNTGELFFGEGSRLTVL.

This chain uses TRBV5-5 with TRBJ1-4; 7 nucleotides align to TRBD1. Germline V gene lookup returns CDR1 SGHKS and CDR2 YYEKEE (reference sequence). The length of the CDR3 is 15 residues. Trimming at V came to 2 bases and at J to 7 bases, leaving 8 bases not matched to a gene. CDR3 nucleotides: TGTGCCAGCAGCTTTCCAACAGGGGCGTCTGAAAAACTGTTTTTT. The encoded protein is CASSFPTGASEKLFF.

This sequence joins TRBV7-3 and TRBJ1-2, with TRBD1 matching 7 bases. The germline gives CDR1 SGHTA, CDR2 FQGTGA. Trimming took 0 bases from V and 3 from J; bases not matched to a gene: 4. The CDR3 totals 15 residues. CDR3 amino acids: CASSLTGGQHYGYTF. The CDR3 DNA is TGTGCCAGCAGCTTAACAGGGGGACAGCACTATGGCTACACCTTC.

This rearrangement joins TRBV6-4 to TRBJ2-5; 10 bases line up with TRBD2. The CDR3 totals 15 residues. V shed 0 bases and J 4 bases; nucleotides not matched to a gene: 2. Germline V CDR1 and CDR2: MRHNA, SNTAGT. The CDR3 region is CASSDSAGGPETQYF. CDR3 nucleotides: TGTGCCAGCAGTGACTCAGCGGGGGGGCCAGAGACCCAGTACTTC.

J is TRBJ2-5 and V is TRBV5-1; D unclear. The CDR3 consists of 13 residues. Germline-derived CDR1 and CDR2 are SGHRS and YFSETQ. Trimming shortened V by 0 bases and J by 5 bases, and 8 bases separated the two germline ends. CDR3 loop: CASSLDVRETQYF. CDR3 nucleotides: TGCGCCAGCAGCTTGGATGTCCGGGAGACCCAGTACTTC.

Concerning this clone itself: Other DNA sequences in the same sample also yield this CDR3. The chain employs TRBV28 and TRBJ2-7; the match to TRBD2 covers 14 bases. Per germline, CDR1 MDHEN and CDR2 SYDVKM. The CDR3 is 16 residues long. Trimming removed 5 bases from V and 4 bases from J; junction bases left unmatched: 7. The CDR3 nucleotides are TGTGCCAGCAGTCTCCTCGGGACTAGCGGGAGTTACGAGCAGTACTTC. This translates into CASSLLGTSGSYEQYF.

The chain uses TRBV18 and TRBJ1-1; 7 bases match TRBD1. Unmatched junction bases numbered 7, after V lost 5 bases and J lost 4 bases. The CDR3 is 14 residues long. Germline V lookup: CDR1 KGHSH, CDR2 LQKENI. The chain's CDR3 is CASSEDREVTEAFF. In nucleotides, the CDR3 is TGTGCCAGCTCAGAAGACAGGGAAGTCACTGAAGCTTTCTTT. Full variable domain (outside the CDR3, taken from reference TRBV18 and TRBJ1-1): NAGVMQNPRHLVRRRGQEARLRCSPMKGHSHVYWYRQLPEEGLKFMVYLQKENIIDESGMPKERFSAEFPKEGPSILRIQQVVRGDSAAYFCASSEDREVTEAFFGQGTRLTVV.

The rearrangement joins TRBV7-8 to TRBJ2-7; 10 nucleotides match TRBD1. The CDR3 sequence is 15 residues long. Germline V gene lookup returns CDR1 SGHVS and CDR2 FQNEAQ. The ends lost 5 bases at V and 3 bases at J; junction bases unmatched: 7. The CDR3 is CASSGDRGLGYEQYF. The CDR3, as DNA: TGTGCCAGCAGCGGCGACAGGGGGCTGGGCTACGAGCAGTACTTC.

J is TRBJ1-2 and V is TRBV19; 9 bases fit TRBD1. Germline lookup yields CDR1 LNHDA and CDR2 SQIVND (reference sequence). V was pared by 4 bases and J by 8 bases, with 14 bases of the junction left unmatched. The CDR3 contains 16 residues. CDR3 amino acids: CASSSRDRAEVEGYTF. In DNA, the CDR3 is TGTGCCAGTAGTAGCCGGGACAGGGCTGAAGTGGAAGGCTACACCTTC.

J is TRBJ2-7 and V is TRBV7-9, with 7 bases that match TRBD1. J was trimmed by 2 bases and V by 7 bases; bases with no gene match: 5. The CDR3 runs to 13 residues. CDR1 is SEHNR and CDR2 is FQNEAQ in the germline V gene (reference sequence). DNA for the CDR3: TGTGCCAGCAACAGGGGAAGGACCTACGAGCAGTACTTC. Translated: CASNRGRTYEQYF.

J is TRBJ1-2 and V is TRBV6-5; 8 positions match TRBD1. The CDR3 has 15 residues. Germline loops: CDR1 MNHEY, CDR2 SVGAGI. V shed 6 bases and J 4 bases; nucleotides not matched to a gene: 10. CDR3 loop: CASSDSAGGIYGYTF. CDR3 sequence (DNA): TGTGCCAGCAGCGACTCTGCAGGGGGCATCTATGGCTACACCTTC.

This rearrangement joins TRBV6-5 to TRBJ2-7, with 8 bases fitting TRBD2. CDR3 length: 15 amino acids. Germline CDR1 MNHEY, CDR2 SVGAGI. The J segment lost 7 bases and the V segment lost 5 bases, leaving 13 bases of the junction unmatched. CDR3 sequence (DNA): TGTGCCAGCAGTGGTGGACTAGCAACTGTAGGGGAGCAGTACTTC. Translated: CASSGGLATVGEQYF.